The entry below describes one TCR beta chain. This entry belongs to a study of blood T cell repertoires in COVID-19. In the study overall: Samples of COVID-19 (acute and convalescent) were obtained from the United States, Italy and Spain. T cells, B-cell-depleted T cells, or PBMCs supplied cDNA or gDNA.

Authors' methods: By means of reference gene primer amplification, nucleated cell counts were estimated. Using immunoSEQ multiplex PCR, the repertoire was profiled, and TCRdb retains in-frame clones only, with some absent. That table gives V, J and clone size, and the DNA gave D and trimming. The table lists 95,000 or so clones, over 70% of them singletons. The V gene lost 6 bases and the J gene lost 8 bases, with 7 bases spanning the gap. This CDR3 region has 10 residues. Looked up from germline, CDR1 is SNHLY and CDR2 is FYNNEI. Specimen: peripheral blood. The chain joins TRBV2 to TRBJ1-2; the D is unclear. This TCR was sampled from a man older than 75 with active or convalescent COVID-19. The CDR3 nucleotides are TGTGCCAGCAGGGTGAGGGGCTACACCTTC. Translation: CASRVRGYTF.